What follows are 8 T cell receptor beta chains derived from one specimen sequenced in a study of blood T cell repertoires in COVID-19. Measured with immunoSEQ multiplex PCR; TCRdb has only the in-frame clones, and not every one. This sample carries 90,000 to 120,000 clones, about four fifths of them seen once, and the ten largest clones take approximately 4%. The sequenced sample consisted of peripheral blood. The receptors were sampled from a human donor in a cohort sampled during active COVID-19.

This sequence joins TRBV15 and TRBJ1-6, with D tentatively TRBD1 (5 bases). The CDR3 has 17 amino acids. V dropped 0 bases and J dropped 7 bases, with 16 bases sitting between them. In germline, CDR1 is LNHNV, CDR2 YYDKDF (reference sequence). As DNA, the CDR3 is TGTGCCACCAGCAGAGAATGGGGCGGGGGTACGAATTCACCCCTCCACTTT. Translated, it gives CATSREWGGGTNSPLHF.

The chain recombines TRBV19 with TRBJ2-6, with 7 bases matching TRBD1. The CDR3 runs to 15 residues. Germline V CDR1 and CDR2: LNHDA, SQIVND (reference sequence). Unmatched junction bases numbered 3, after V lost 6 bases and J lost 1 base. CDR3 in amino acids: CASSQQGSGANVLTF. DNA for the CDR3: TGTGCCAGTAGCCAACAGGGGTCTGGGGCCAACGTCCTGACTTTC. The variable domain in full, with the rest retrieved from reference TRBV19 and TRBJ2-6, is DGGITQSPKYLFRKEGQNVTLSCEQNLNHDAMYWYRQDPGQGLRLIYYSQIVNDFQKGDIAEGYSVSREKKESFPLTVTSAQKNPTAFYLCASSQQGSGANVLTFGAGSRLTVL.

The chain joins TRBV6-5 to TRBJ1-4, with 9 bases identical to TRBD1. The CDR3 runs 16 residues. The germline V gene has CDR1 MNHEY and CDR2 SVGAGI. Trimming removed 4 bases from V and 1 base from J; junction bases left unmatched: 4. Written as DNA, the CDR3 is TGTGCCAGCAGTTTGGGACAGGGAAGAACTAATGAAAAACTGTTTTTT. It codes for CASSLGQGRTNEKLFF.

This chain joins TRBV7-9 and TRBJ1-2; TRBD1 is a possible D gene (5 bases). Looked up from germline, CDR1 is SEHNR and CDR2 is FQNEAQ (reference sequence). V shed 1 base and J shed 6 bases, with 15 bases lying between them. The CDR3 extends over 15 amino acids. The CDR3 DNA follows: TGTGCCAGCAGCTTAGGCCAGGGCTTTGAAAATGGCTACACCTTC. Its protein is CASSLGQGFENGYTF.

This chain connects TRBV29-1 to TRBJ1-1; D is unclear. The CDR3 sequence is 13 residues long. Trimming took off 1 base at V and 0 bases at J, with 6 bases between the two ends. Per the germline V gene, CDR1 is SQVTM and CDR2 is ANQGSEA. This chain's CDR3 is CSVEVAVNTEAFF. In DNA, the CDR3 is TGCAGCGTTGAAGTAGCGGTGAACACTGAAGCTTTCTTT.

The J gene is TRBJ2-3, the V gene TRBV6-1, with 7 bases matching TRBD2. The CDR3 runs to 20 residues. Germline V gene sequence: CDR1 MNHNS, CDR2 SASEGT. V shed 2 bases, J shed 6 bases, and the junction held 23 bases outside the gene matches. This CDR3 reads CASSEIFGPIREVDGDTQYF. The CDR3 DNA is TGTGCCAGCAGTGAAATATTCGGGCCCATACGGGAGGTAGATGGGGATACGCAGTATTTT.

The chain carries TRBV3-1 (or the pseudogene TRBV3-2) and TRBJ1-2; D ambiguous. In germline, CDR1 is LGHDT, CDR2 YNNKEL (reference sequence). Trimming pared 3 bases from V and 4 bases from J, leaving 9 bases between. The CDR3 has 13 residues. Here the CDR3 DNA reads TGTGCCAGCAGCCACGGCGGACTCTATGGCTACACCTTC. Translating it yields CASSHGGLYGYTF.

The chain employs TRBV14 and TRBJ1-6; unclear D gene. V was trimmed by 1 base and J by 3 bases, leaving 7 bases between them. CDR1 and CDR2 (germline): SGHDN, FVKESK. This CDR3 contains 15 residues. This CDR3 is CASSQVRGYNSPLHF. The CDR3, as DNA: TGTGCCAGCAGCCAAGTACGGGGCTATAATTCACCCCTCCACTTT.